This T cell receptor (beta chain) is from a study of blood T cells in healthy people across ages. Study conclusions and caveats: The diversity estimates, figures obtained from one million T cells, were considered underestimates. CMV status of donors was not determined, possibly confounding expanded clonotype changes.

Of note for this clonotype: Its antigen is undetermined. A read error may be the cause here, since a much bigger clone is one base away.

With a J-beta primer mix and a sample-barcoded 5' primer, a second PCR ran roughly 6 to 11 cycles. Every cDNA was tagged by a template-switch adaptor with 12 random nucleotides. From the 5' RACE reads, TCRdb called clonotypes with MiXCR, one entry per CDR3 protein. The sample contains roughly 410,000 distinct CDR3 sequences, more than 45% of which appear only once. The CDR3 is made up of 13 amino acids. The V gene's germline CDR1 is SGHVS and CDR2 FQNEAQ. The sequenced sample consisted of blood. The receptor was isolated from a man in his sixties in good health. The chain has TRBV7-8 and TRBJ2-5; D may be TRBD2 (6 bases). The CDR3 DNA follows: TGTGCCGGCAGCTTAAATCGGGGGGAGACCCAGTACTTC. Its translation is CAGSLNRGETQYF.